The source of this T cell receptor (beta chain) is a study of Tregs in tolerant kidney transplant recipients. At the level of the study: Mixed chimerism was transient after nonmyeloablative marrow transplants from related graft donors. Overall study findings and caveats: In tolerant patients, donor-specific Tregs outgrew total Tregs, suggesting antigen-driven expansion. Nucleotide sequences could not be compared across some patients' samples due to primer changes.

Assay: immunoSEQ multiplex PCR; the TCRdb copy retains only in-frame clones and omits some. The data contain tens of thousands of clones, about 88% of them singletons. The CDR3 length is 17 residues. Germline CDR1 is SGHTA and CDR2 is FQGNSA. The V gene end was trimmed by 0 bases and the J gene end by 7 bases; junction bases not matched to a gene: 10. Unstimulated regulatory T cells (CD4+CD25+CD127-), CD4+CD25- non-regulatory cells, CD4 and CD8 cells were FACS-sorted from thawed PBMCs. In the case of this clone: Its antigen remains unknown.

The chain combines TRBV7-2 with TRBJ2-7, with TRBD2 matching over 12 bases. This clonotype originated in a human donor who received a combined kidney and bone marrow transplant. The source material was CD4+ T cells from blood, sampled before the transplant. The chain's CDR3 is CASSLADRLAGVMEQYF. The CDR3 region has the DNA TGTGCCAGCAGCTTAGCAGACAGACTAGCGGGAGTAATGGAGCAGTACTTC.